Listed below are T cell receptor beta chains from one sample, sequenced in a study of graft-versus-host responses after intestinal transplantation. Here immunoSEQ multiplex PCR was the method, and the copy in TCRdb shows in-frame clones only, minus some. The sample includes some 140,000 clones, around nine tenths of them seen just once. Their target antigens are unknown. The input for sequencing was unstimulated CD4+ T cells sorted from spleen or lymph node cells, taken before intestinal transplant. These receptors originate from a human donor who received an intestinal transplant. Both conserved end residues are part of each CDR3. D genes are given only for firm matches. Rows give clone size only sometimes, using once, few, many, or a class for an expanded clone.

>TRBV27|once|TRBD1|TRBJ2-3
CASRSWDSENTQYF
TGTGCCAGCAGATCATGGGACAGTGAGAATACGCAGTATTTT
>TRBV5-4|NA|NA|TRBJ1-1
CASSLQGTEAFF
TGTGCCAGCAGCTTACAGGGCACTGAAGCTTTCTTT
>TRBV7-9|NA|NA|TRBJ1-1
CASSQRVGVLAEAFF
TGTGCCAGCAGTCAGCGGGTAGGGGTTCTGGCTGAAGCTTTCTTT
>TRBV19|NA|NA|TRBJ2-5
CASSITSGQETQYF
TGTGCCAGTAGTATAACGAGCGGCCAAGAGACCCAGTACTTC
>TRBV9|NA|NA|TRBJ1-2
CASSVVGQGGGYTF
TGTGCCAGCAGCGTAGTGGGCCAGGGAGGTGGCTACACCTTC
>TRBV6-1|NA|NA|TRBJ1-2
CASSDLGRVNRGYGYTF
TGTGCCAGCAGTGACCTGGGGAGGGTAAATCGGGGCTATGGCTACACCTTC
>TRBV20-1|NA|NA|TRBJ2-7
CSASHREQYF
TGCAGTGCTAGTCATCGCGAGCAGTACTTC
>TRBV5-3|NA|TRBD2|TRBJ2-2
CARRETSGGNTGELFF
TGTGCCAGAAGGGAAACTAGCGGGGGGAACACCGGGGAGCTGTTTTTT
>TRBV6-5|NA|NA|TRBJ1-5
CASSSIGNQPQHF
TGTGCCAGCAGTTCCATTGGGAATCAGCCCCAGCATTTT
>TRBV7-2|NA|NA|TRBJ1-2
CASSLIGGQEGGYTF
TGTGCCAGCAGCTTAATAGGAGGGCAGGAGGGTGGCTACACCTTC
>TRBV7-2|once|NA|TRBJ1-4
CASSLVLSEKLFF
TGTGCCAGCAGCTTAGTCCTTTCGGAAAAACTGTTTTTT
>TRBV5-5|NA|NA|TRBJ2-7
CASSLRQSYEQYF
TGTGCCAGCAGCTTGCGCCAGTCCTACGAGCAGTACTTC
>TRBV6-5|NA|NA|TRBJ1-2
CASSESGGLGYTF
TGTGCCAGCAGTGAATCGGGAGGGCTTGGCTACACCTTC
>TRBV7-9|NA|TRBD1|TRBJ2-5
CASSRTGTETQYF
TGTGCCAGCAGCCGGACAGGGACGGAGACCCAGTACTTC
>TRBV2|NA|NA|TRBJ2-5
CASSEGTQYF
TGTGCCAGCAGTGAGGGTACCCAGTACTTC
>TRBV30|NA|NA|TRBJ2-2
CAWSRGQSTGELFF
TGTGCCTGGAGCCGAGGACAGTCCACCGGGGAGCTGTTTTTT
>TRBV5-1|NA|NA|TRBJ2-3
CASSLGGSVRATNTQYF
TGCGCCAGCAGCTTGGGAGGTTCCGTCAGGGCCACGAATACGCAGTATTTT
>TRBV25-1|NA|NA|TRBJ1-1
CASSVTSNTEAFF
TGTGCCAGCAGTGTGACATCGAACACTGAAGCTTTCTTT
>TRBV7-6|NA|TRBD2|TRBJ2-5
CASSPTLAGGAETQYF
TGTGCCAGCAGCCCAACATTGGCGGGGGGGGCAGAGACCCAGTACTTC
>TRBV6-5|NA|TRBD2|TRBJ2-3
CASSSRLTSGDTQYF
TGTGCCAGCAGTTCCCGCTTGACTAGCGGAGATACGCAGTATTTT
>TRBV2|NA|NA|TRBJ2-5
CASSSGETQYF
TGTGCCAGCAGTAGTGGAGAGACCCAGTACTTC
>TRBV6-5|few|NA|TRBJ1-5
CASSRGGRSNQPQHF
TGTGCCAGCAGTCGGGGCGGGCGAAGCAATCAGCCCCAGCATTTT
>TRBV5-4|NA|NA|TRBJ2-1
CASSFDTENYNEQFF
TGTGCCAGCAGCTTCGACACCGAGAACTACAATGAGCAGTTCTTC